This entry features one T cell receptor beta chain sequence. This specimen comes from a study of blood T cell repertoires in COVID-19. Overall study context: The United States, Italy and Spain provided the acute and convalescent COVID-19 samples. T cells, B-cell-depleted T cells, or PBMCs supplied cDNA or gDNA.

The CDR3 has 13 amino acids. The germline V gene encodes CDR1 SNHLY and CDR2 FYNNEI. Trimming cost V 2 bases and J 7 bases, with 8 bases left between them. In the original analysis: Quantification of nucleated cells was approximated via reference gene primer amplification. Generated by immunoSEQ multiplex PCR, the TCRdb table keeps only in-frame clones and is missing some. V and J calls and clone size are as listed in that table; D and trimming were resolved from the DNA. The sample has tens of thousands of clones; 80% to 95% are singletons. The TCR was taken from a woman aged 70-85 years with active COVID-19. The specimen was peripheral blood. This chain connects TRBV2 to TRBJ1-4; D gene uncertain. CDR3 in amino acids: CASSERASEKLFF. CDR3 nucleotide sequence: TGTGCCAGCAGTGAACGAGCAAGTGAAAAACTGTTTTTT. The full variable domain, completed using reference TRBV2 and TRBJ1-4, is EPEVTQTPSHQVTQMGQEVILRCVPISNHLYFYWYRQILGQKVEFLVSFYNNEISEKSEIFDDQFSVERPDGSNFTLKIRSTKLEDSAMYFCASSERASEKLFFGSGTQLSVL.